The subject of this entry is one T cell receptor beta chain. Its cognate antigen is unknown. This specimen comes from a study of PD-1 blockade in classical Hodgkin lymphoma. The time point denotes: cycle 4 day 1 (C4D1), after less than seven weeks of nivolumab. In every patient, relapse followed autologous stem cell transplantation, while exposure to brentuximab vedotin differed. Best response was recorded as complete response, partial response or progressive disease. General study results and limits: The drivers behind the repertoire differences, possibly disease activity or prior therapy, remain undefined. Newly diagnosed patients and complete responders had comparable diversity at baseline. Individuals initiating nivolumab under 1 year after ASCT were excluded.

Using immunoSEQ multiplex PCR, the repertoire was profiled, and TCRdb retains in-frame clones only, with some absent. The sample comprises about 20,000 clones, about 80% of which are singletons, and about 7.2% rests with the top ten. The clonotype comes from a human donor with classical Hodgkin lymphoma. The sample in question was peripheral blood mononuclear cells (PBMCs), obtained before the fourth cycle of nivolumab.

The CDR3 DNA reads TGTGCCAGCAGCTGGAGCCGGGACAGGTGGACTCAGCCCCAGCATTTT. This encodes CASSWSRDRWTQPQHF. J is TRBJ1-5 and V is TRBV7-8; 8 nucleotides agree with TRBD1. With 4 bases clipped from V and 6 bases from J, the junction kept 11 bases outside the gene matches. Looked up from germline, CDR1 is SGHVS and CDR2 is FQNEAQ. This CDR3 has 16 amino acids.